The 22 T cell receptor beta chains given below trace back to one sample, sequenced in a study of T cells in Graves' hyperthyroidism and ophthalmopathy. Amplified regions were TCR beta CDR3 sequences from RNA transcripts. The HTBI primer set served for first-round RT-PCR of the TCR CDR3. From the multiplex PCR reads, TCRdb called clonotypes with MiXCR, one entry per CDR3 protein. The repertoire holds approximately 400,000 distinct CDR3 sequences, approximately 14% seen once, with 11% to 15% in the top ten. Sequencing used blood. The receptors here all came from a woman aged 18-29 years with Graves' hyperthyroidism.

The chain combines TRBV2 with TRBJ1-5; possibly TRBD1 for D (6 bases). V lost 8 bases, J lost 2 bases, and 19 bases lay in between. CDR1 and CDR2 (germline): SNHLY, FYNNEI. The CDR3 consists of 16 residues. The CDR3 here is CASSPGGLHGNQPQHF. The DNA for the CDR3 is TGTGCCAGCTCCCCGGGGGGCTTGCATGGCAATCAGCCCCAGCATTTT.

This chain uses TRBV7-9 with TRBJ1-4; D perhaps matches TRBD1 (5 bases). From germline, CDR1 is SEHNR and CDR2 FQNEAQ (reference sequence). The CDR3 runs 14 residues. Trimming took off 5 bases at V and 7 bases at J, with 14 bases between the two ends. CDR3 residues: CASSRWGGIEKLFF. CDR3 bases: TGTGCCAGCAGCCGTTGGGGGGGGATTGAAAAACTGTTTTTT.

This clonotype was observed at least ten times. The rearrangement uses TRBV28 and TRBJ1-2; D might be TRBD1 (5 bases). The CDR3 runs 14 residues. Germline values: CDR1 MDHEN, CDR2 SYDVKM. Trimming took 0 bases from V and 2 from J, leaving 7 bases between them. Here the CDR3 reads CASSLWGQNYGYTF. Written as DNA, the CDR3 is TGTGCCAGCAGTTTATGGGGGCAAAACTATGGCTACACCTTC.

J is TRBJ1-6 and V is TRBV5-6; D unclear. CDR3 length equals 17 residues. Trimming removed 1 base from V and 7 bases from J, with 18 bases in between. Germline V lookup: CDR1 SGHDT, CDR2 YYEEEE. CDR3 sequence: CASSLMPQTYFNSPLHF. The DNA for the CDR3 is TGTGCCAGCAGCTTGATGCCACAGACATACTTCAATTCACCCCTCCACTTT.

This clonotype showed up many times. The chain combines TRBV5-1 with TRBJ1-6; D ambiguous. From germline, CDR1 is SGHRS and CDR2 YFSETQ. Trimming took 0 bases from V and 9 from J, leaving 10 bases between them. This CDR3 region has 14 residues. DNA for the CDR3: TGCGCCAGCAGCTTGGGCGTGGAGGGTTCACCCCTCCACTTT. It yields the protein CASSLGVEGSPLHF.

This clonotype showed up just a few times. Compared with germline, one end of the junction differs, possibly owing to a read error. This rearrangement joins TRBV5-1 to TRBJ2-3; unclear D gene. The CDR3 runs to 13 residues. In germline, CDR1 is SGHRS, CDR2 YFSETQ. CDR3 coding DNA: TGCGCCGGCAGCTCCCTTAGCACAGATACGCAGTATTTT. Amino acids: CAGSSLSTDTQYF.

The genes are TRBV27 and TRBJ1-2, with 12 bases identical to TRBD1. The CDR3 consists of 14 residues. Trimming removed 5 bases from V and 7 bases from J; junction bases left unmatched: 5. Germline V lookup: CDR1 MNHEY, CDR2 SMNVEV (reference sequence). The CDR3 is CASSTGQGAFGYTF. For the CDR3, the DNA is TGTGCCAGCAGTACGGGACAGGGGGCCTTTGGCTACACCTTC.

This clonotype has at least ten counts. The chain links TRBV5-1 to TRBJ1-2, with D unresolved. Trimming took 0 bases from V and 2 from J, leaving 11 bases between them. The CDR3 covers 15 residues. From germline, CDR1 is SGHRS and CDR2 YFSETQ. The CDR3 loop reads CASSLVPPANYGYTF. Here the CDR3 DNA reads TGCGCCAGCAGCTTGGTCCCCCCAGCAAACTATGGCTACACCTTC.

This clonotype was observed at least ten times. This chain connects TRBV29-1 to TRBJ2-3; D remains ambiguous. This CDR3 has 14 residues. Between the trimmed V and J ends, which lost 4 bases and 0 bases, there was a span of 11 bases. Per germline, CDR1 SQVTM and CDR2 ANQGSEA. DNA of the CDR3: TGCAGCGTTGTCGGAGCAGCTAGCACAGATACGCAGTATTTT. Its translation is CSVVGAASTDTQYF.

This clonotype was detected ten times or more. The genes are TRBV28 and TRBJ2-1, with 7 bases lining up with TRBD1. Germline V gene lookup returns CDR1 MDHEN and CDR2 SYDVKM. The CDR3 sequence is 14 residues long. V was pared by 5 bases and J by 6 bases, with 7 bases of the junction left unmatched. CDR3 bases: TGTGCCAGCAGTAATCGAGCAGGGGGCAATGAGCAGTTCTTC. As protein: CASSNRAGGNEQFF.

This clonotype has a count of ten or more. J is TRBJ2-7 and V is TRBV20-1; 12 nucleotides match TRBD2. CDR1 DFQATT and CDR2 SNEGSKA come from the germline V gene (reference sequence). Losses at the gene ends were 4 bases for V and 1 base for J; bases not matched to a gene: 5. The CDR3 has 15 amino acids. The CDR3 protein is CSAILAGGKSYEQYF. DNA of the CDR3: TGCAGTGCTATACTAGCGGGAGGTAAATCCTACGAGCAGTACTTC.

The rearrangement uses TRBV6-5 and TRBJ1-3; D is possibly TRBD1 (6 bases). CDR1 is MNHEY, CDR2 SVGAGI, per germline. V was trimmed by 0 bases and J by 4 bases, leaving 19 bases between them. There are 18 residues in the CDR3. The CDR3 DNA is TGTGCCAGCAGTTACTCGCGACCCGGGGGCGCCCTGGGAAACACCATATATTTT. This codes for CASSYSRPGGALGNTIYF.

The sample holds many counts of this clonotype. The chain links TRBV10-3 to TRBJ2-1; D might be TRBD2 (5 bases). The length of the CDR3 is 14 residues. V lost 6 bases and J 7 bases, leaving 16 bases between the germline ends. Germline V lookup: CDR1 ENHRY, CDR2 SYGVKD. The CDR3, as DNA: TGTGCCATCAGAATATCCGGGAACACAAATGAGCAGTTCTTC. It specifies CAIRISGNTNEQFF.

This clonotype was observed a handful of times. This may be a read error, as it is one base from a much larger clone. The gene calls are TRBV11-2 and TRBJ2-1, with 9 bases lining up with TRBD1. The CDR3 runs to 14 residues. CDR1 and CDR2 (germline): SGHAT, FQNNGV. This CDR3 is CASSLGQGYNEQLF. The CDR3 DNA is TGTGCCAGCAGCTTGGGACAGGGTTACAATGAGCAGCTCTTC.

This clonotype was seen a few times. The CDR3 DNA reads as TGCAGCGTTACACAGGGTGCAGATACGCAGTATTTT. The encoded protein is CSVTQGADTQYF. The rearrangement joins TRBV29-1 to TRBJ2-3; D is perhaps TRBD1 (6 bases). The length of the CDR3 is 12 residues. CDR1 and CDR2 from the germline V gene are SQVTM and ANQGSEA. Deletions cut 5 bases from V and 4 bases from J, with 10 bases between.

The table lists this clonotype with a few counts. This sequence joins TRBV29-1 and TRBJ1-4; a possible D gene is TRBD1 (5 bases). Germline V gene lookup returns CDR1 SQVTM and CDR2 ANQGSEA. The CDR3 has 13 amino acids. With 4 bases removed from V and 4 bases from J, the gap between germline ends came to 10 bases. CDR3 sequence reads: CSVADDSNEKLFF. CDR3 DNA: TGCAGCGTTGCCGACGACAGTAATGAAAAACTGTTTTTT.

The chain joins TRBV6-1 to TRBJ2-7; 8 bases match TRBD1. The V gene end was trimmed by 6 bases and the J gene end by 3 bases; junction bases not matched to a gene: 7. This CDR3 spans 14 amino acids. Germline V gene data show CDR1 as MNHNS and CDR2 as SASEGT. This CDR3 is CASRGQGEGYEQYF. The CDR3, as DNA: TGTGCCAGCAGAGGACAGGGTGAAGGCTACGAGCAGTACTTC.

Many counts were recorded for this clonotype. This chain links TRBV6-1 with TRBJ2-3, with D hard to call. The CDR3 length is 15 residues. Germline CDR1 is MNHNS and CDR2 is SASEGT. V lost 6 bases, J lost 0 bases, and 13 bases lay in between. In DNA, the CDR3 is TGTGCCAGCAGATTTCGGCAGACTAGCACAGATACGCAGTATTTT. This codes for CASRFRQTSTDTQYF.

The CDR3 DNA reads TGTGCCAGTAGTTCGGGACGGTTCAATCAGCCCCAGCATTTT. Amino acid sequence: CASSSGRFNQPQHF. The V call is TRBV19, the J call TRBJ1-5; the D gene is possibly TRBD1 (5 bases). The V and J ends lost 5 bases and 3 bases respectively, with 11 bases between them. This CDR3 has 14 residues. Germline V lookup: CDR1 LNHDA, CDR2 SQIVND (reference sequence).

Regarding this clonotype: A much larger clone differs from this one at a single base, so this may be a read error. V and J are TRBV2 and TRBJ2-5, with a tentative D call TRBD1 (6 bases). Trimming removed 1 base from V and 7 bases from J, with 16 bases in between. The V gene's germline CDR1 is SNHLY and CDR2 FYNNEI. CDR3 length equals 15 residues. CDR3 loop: CASSEDRAGVGTQYF. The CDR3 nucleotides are TGTGCCAGCAGTGAAGATCGGGCAGGGGTAGGGACCCAGTACTTC.

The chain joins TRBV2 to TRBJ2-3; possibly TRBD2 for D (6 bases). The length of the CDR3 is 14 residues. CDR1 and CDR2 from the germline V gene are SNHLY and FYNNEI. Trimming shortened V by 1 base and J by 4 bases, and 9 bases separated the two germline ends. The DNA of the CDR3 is TGTGCCAGCAGTGAAGGGAGGGCCTCAGATACGCAGTATTTT. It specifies CASSEGRASDTQYF.

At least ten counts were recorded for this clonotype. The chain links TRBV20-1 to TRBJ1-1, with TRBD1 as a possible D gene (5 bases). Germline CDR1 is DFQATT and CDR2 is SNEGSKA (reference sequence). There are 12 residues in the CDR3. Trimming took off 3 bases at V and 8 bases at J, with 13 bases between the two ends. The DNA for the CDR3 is TGCAGTGCTAGCCAACCTTACAGGGAAGCTTTCTTT. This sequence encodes CSASQPYREAFF.